The following is a T cell receptor (beta chain) sequence with its context. TCRdb re-called the 5' RACE reads through MiXCR, storing one row per CDR3 protein. This repertoire shows approximately 250,000 distinct CDR3 sequences, 16% found once; its top ten account for approximately 20%. The source of the sample is a study of T-cell memory formation after mild COVID-19. The CDR3 consists of 20 residues. Per germline, CDR1 SGHTA and CDR2 FQGNSA. The ends were cut back, 5 bases at V and 0 bases at J, with 27 bases in the middle. V usage is TRBV7-2 and J usage is TRBJ2-3, with D possibly matching TRBD1 (6 bases). The sample consisted of PBMCs or a T cell subset sorted from them (not recorded which). This TCR derives from a man aged 18 to 30 who had mild COVID-19 (a few samples of this study predate the infection). Cell type and time point are not known. The CDR3 region has the DNA TGTGCCAGCAGCCCCCCTGGGGGCCCCGTTAAATCATCTAGCACAGATACGCAGTATTTT. It translates to CASSPPGGPVKSSSTDTQYF. Full variable domain (remainder filled in from reference TRBV7-2 and TRBJ2-3): GAGVSQSPSNKVTEKGKDVELRCDPISGHTALYWYRQSLGQGLEFLIYFQGNSAPDKSGLPSDRFSAERTGGSVSTLTIQRTQQEDSAVYLCASSPPGGPVKSSSTDTQYFGPGTRLTVL.